This T cell receptor (beta chain) was recorded in a study of T cells in Graves' hyperthyroidism and ophthalmopathy. Study overall: Peripheral blood samples were taken at initial diagnosis, prior to any treatment.

Overall study findings and caveats: Among clonotypes expanded in thyroid above 0.001, most were also found in blood. Separation of ophthalmopathy from stable hyperthyroidism was achieved by a 13 V-J model.

CDR3 length equals 17 residues. Per germline, CDR1 DFQATT and CDR2 SNEGSKA (reference sequence). Trimming took 4 bases from V and 1 from J; bases not matched to a gene: 10. This clonotype has a count of ten or more. The target antigen is unknown. Amplified TCR beta CDR3 regions came from RNA transcripts. In the first-round RT-PCR of the TCR CDR3, the HTBI primer set was used. TCRdb independently ran MiXCR on the multiplex PCR reads; one entry per CDR3 protein. The data contain 450,000 to 550,000 distinct CDR3 sequences, less than 25% of them singletons. Diagnosis relied on clinical symptoms, serum thyroxine and TRAb, thyroid ultrasound and orbital computed tomography.

Specimen: blood. The sequence was collected from a woman under 40 with Graves' ophthalmopathy. J is TRBJ1-6 and V is TRBV20-1; TRBD1 agrees at 7 bases. Here the CDR3 reads CSAKTGDGRSYNSPLHF. CDR3 sequence (DNA): TGCAGTGCTAAAACAGGGGACGGTCGGTCCTATAATTCACCCCTCCACTTT.